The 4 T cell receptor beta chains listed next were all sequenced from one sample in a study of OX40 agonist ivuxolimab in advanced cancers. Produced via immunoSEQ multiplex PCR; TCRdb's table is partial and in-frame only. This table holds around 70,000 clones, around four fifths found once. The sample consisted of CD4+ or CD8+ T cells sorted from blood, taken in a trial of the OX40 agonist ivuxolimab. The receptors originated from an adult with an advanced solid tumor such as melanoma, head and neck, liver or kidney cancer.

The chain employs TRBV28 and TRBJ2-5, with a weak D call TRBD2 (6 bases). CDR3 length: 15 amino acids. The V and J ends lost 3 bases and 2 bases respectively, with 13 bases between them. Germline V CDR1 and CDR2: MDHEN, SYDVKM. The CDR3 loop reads CASSFSSRGQETQYF. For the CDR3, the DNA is TGTGCCAGCAGTTTTAGTAGCCGGGGGCAAGAGACCCAGTACTTC.

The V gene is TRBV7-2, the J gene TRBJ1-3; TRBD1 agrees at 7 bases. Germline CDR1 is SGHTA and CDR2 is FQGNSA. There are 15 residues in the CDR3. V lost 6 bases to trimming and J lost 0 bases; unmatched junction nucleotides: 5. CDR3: CASSVQGSSGNTIYF. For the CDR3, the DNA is TGTGCCAGCAGTGTACAGGGGAGCTCTGGAAACACCATATATTTT.

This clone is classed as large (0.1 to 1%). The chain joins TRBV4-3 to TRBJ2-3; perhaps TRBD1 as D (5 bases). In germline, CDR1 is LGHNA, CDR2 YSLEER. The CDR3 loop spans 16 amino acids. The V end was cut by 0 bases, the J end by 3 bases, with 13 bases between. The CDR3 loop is CASSQDVREWTDTQYF. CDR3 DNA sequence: TGCGCCAGCAGCCAAGATGTCAGGGAATGGACAGATACGCAGTATTTT.

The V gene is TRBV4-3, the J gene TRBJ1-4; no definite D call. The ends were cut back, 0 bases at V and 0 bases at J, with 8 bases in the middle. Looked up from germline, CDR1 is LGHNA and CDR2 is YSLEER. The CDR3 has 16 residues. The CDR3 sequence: CASSQETSATNEKLFF. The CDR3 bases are TGCGCCAGCAGCCAAGAAACATCTGCAACTAATGAAAAACTGTTTTTT.